The rows below give T cell receptor beta chains drawn from one sample of a study of blood T cell repertoires in COVID-19. The data were produced by immunoSEQ multiplex PCR, yet TCRdb's version contains in-frame clones alone and is incomplete. The sample lists 180,000 or so clones, around four fifths occurring once. Sequenced sample: PBMCs or T cells enriched from blood (not recorded which). The source is a woman aged 55-70 years who had recovered from COVID-19. The CDR3 runs from the conserved cysteine through the conserved F or W. Fields, in order: D gene, clone size, CDR3 length, V gene, J gene, CDR3 DNA, CDR3 protein. The D gene is left open where the match is weak. Expanded clones are given a class, and other clones once, few, many or no size at all.

TRBD2	NA	13	TRBV29-1	TRBJ2-1	TGCAGCGTTGACGAGCGGGAGGGCCTTGGGCAGTTCTTC	CSVDEREGLGQFF
NA	NA	17	TRBV5-4	TRBJ2-2	TGTGCCAGCAGCTTGGGTGGACGGGGTTCGAACACCGGGGAGCTGTTTTTT	CASSLGGRGSNTGELFF
NA	NA	13	TRBV3-1/TRBV3-2	TRBJ1-1	TGTGCCAGCAGCCGGGCGGGGAACACTGAAGCTTTCTTT	CASSRAGNTEAFF
NA	NA	15	TRBV18	TRBJ2-2	TGTGCCAGCTCCCTGACCAGGACGAACACCGGGGAGCTGTTTTTT	CASSLTRTNTGELFF
TRBD1	NA	16	TRBV10-3	TRBJ1-1	TGTGCCATCAGTGAGCGGCAGGGGGCCGTGAACACTGAAGCTTTCTTT	CAISERQGAVNTEAFF
TRBD1	NA	14	TRBV11-2	TRBJ1-2	TGTGCCAGCAGCCCAGACAGGGGATTGGGTGGCTACACCTTC	CASSPDRGLGGYTF
TRBD2	NA	19	TRBV7-2	TRBJ2-1	TGTGCCAGCAGCTGGGCCGGGACTAGCGGGCAGGCCGCCTACAATGAGCAGTTCTTC	CASSWAGTSGQAAYNEQFF
NA	NA	15	TRBV28	TRBJ1-4	TGTGCCAGCAGAGCTCAGGGTTGGGCTTGGGAAAAACTGTTTTTT	CASRAQGWAWEKLFF
NA	few	13	TRBV6-1	TRBJ2-2	TGTGCCAGCAGCGGAGGAAACACCGGGGAGCTGTTTTTT	CASSGGNTGELFF
NA	NA	15	TRBV14	TRBJ2-2	TGTGCCAGCAGCCAAAGGGGCAGTAACACCGGGGAGCTGTTTTTT	CASSQRGSNTGELFF
TRBD1	NA	14	TRBV3-1/TRBV3-2	TRBJ2-5	TGTGCCAGCAGCCGCCAGGGGGCTTTAGAGACCCAGTACTTC	CASSRQGALETQYF
NA	NA	14	TRBV30	TRBJ1-2	TGTGCCTGGAGTGGGTTGGCGGTGGGCTATGGCTACACCTTC	CAWSGLAVGYGYTF
NA	NA	17	TRBV28	TRBJ1-2	TGTGCCAGCAGTCCTATCCGATCTGGGAGGGGTGGTCATGGCTACACCTTC	CASSPIRSGRGGHGYTF
NA	NA	16	TRBV9	TRBJ2-1	TGTGCCAGCAGCGTAGATCAGCGGTCCTCCTACAATGAGCAGTTCTTC	CASSVDQRSSYNEQFF
TRBD1	NA	16	TRBV3-1/TRBV3-2	TRBJ1-2	TGTGCCAGCAGCCAATGGACAGGGGGCAAACACTATGGCTACACCTTC	CASSQWTGGKHYGYTF
TRBD1	NA	16	TRBV7-2	TRBJ2-3	TGTGCCAGCAGCTTAAGTGTCGGACAGGGGGCAGATACGCAGTATTTT	CASSLSVGQGADTQYF
TRBD2	NA	13	TRBV5-1	TRBJ2-5	TGCGCCAGCAGTCCCGGCGGGGGGGAGACCCAGTACTTC	CASSPGGGETQYF
NA	NA	13	TRBV27	TRBJ2-3	TGTGCCAGCCTTGACAGGAACACAGATACGCAGTATTTT	CASLDRNTDTQYF
TRBD1	NA	14	TRBV28	TRBJ1-2	TGTGCCAGCAGGCAGACAGGGACTCGGTATGGCTACACCTTC	CASRQTGTRYGYTF
TRBD1	NA	13	TRBV28	TRBJ1-2	TGTGCCAGCAGTTCCACAGGGGGCTATGGCTACACCTTC	CASSSTGGYGYTF
NA	few	14	TRBV5-1	TRBJ1-2	TGCGCCAGCACTCCCGACAGGAGATCTGATGGCTACACCTTC	CASTPDRRSDGYTF
NA	NA	13	TRBV30	TRBJ1-1	TGTGCCTGGAGTAAACAGGAGAACACTGAAGCTTTCTTT	CAWSKQENTEAFF
NA	NA	12	TRBV12-3/TRBV12-4	TRBJ2-3	TGTGCCAGCAGGGAGATCACAGATACGCAGTATTTT	CASREITDTQYF
NA	NA	14	TRBV6-5	TRBJ2-1	TGTGCCAGCAGTCGACACCGATATTACAATGAGCAGTTCTTC	CASSRHRYYNEQFF
NA	NA	15	TRBV27	TRBJ2-7	TGTGCCAGCAGTTTAGTACGGGGGGCTCAGTACGAGCAGTACTTC	CASSLVRGAQYEQYF
NA	NA	11	TRBV5-4	TRBJ1-3	TGTGCCAGCAGCTTGCGGAACACCATATATTTT	CASSLRNTIYF
TRBD1	NA	15	TRBV11-2	TRBJ1-2	TGTGCCAGCAGCCCCCCGACAGGGAATTACTATGGCTACACCTTC	CASSPPTGNYYGYTF
TRBD1	NA	15	TRBV28	TRBJ2-7	TGTGCCAGCAGTCAAAAGGACAGGGGAGGTTACGAGCAGTACTTC	CASSQKDRGGYEQYF
TRBD1	NA	15	TRBV9	TRBJ1-2	TGTGCCAGCAGCGTGGAGGGACAGGGGGCGAGCGGCTACACCTTC	CASSVEGQGASGYTF
NA	NA	13	TRBV27	TRBJ2-7	TGTGCCAGCAGTTTAATCAGCGCCTACGAGCAGTACTTC	CASSLISAYEQYF
TRBD2	NA	17	TRBV5-1	TRBJ2-2	TGCGCCAGCAGCTTCCTACTAGCGGGAGTCGGCACCGGGGAGCTGTTTTTT	CASSFLLAGVGTGELFF
TRBD1	NA	18	TRBV10-3	TRBJ1-6	TGTGCCATCGCCGACAGGGGGAGTCCTACTAACTATAATTCACCCCTCCACTTT	CAIADRGSPTNYNSPLHF
NA	once	13	TRBV28	TRBJ1-3	TGTGCCAGCAGTTCAGGCTCTGGAAACACCATATATTTT	CASSSGSGNTIYF
TRBD1	NA	13	TRBV27	TRBJ1-5	TGTGCCAGCAGGGGGACAGGCAATCAGCCCCAGCATTTT	CASRGTGNQPQHF
NA	NA	15	TRBV28	TRBJ1-5	TGTGCCAGCAGCCCAGGTGGGCAGCCCAATCAGCCCCAGCATTTT	CASSPGGQPNQPQHF
TRBD1	NA	15	TRBV6-5	TRBJ1-2	TGTGCCACACAAGGTGGAGGACAGGGGAAGAATGGCTACACCTTC	CATQGGGQGKNGYTF
NA	NA	14	TRBV4-1	TRBJ2-5	TGCGCCAGCAGCCAAGTTGGTGGCTTAGAGACCCAGTACTTC	CASSQVGGLETQYF
NA	NA	12	TRBV7-8	TRBJ1-1	TGTGCCAGCAGCCGGGCATACACTGAAGCTTTCTTT	CASSRAYTEAFF
TRBD1	NA	13	TRBV5-6	TRBJ1-2	TGTGCCAGCAGCCCCACAGGGGGCGATGGCTACACCTTC	CASSPTGGDGYTF
NA	NA	15	TRBV5-6	TRBJ2-1	TGTGCCAGCAGTGCAGGGTTAAGCTCCTACAATGAGCAGTTCTTC	CASSAGLSSYNEQFF
NA	NA	21	TRBV21-1	TRBJ1-1	TGTGCCAGCAGCCCCCGTTGTGCGACCCGGGACAGGGGGCGCGCGAACACTGAAGCTTTCTTT	CASSPRCATRDRGRANTEAFF
NA	NA	13	TRBV7-8	TRBJ1-6	TGTGCCAGCAGCCAGGATCCGGGATTTCCCCTCCACTTT	CASSQDPGFPLHF
TRBD1	NA	15	TRBV28	TRBJ1-2	TGTGCCAGCAGGTCGACGGGACAGGGGGGCTATGGCTACACCTTC	CASRSTGQGGYGYTF
TRBD2	once	15	TRBV5-1	TRBJ2-7	TGCGCCAGCAGCGCGCTAGCGGGAGGTTCCTACGAGCAGTACTTC	CASSALAGGSYEQYF
TRBD1	once	14	TRBV9	TRBJ1-2	TGTGCCAGCAGCCCAGGACAGGGCCCTATCGCCTACACCTTC	CASSPGQGPIAYTF
NA	NA	14	TRBV9	TRBJ2-5	TGTGCCAGCAGCGTTTGGGGGGGCGGAGAGACCCAGTACTTC	CASSVWGGGETQYF
TRBD2	few	14	TRBV6-4	TRBJ2-2	TGTGCCAGCAGTCTAGCGGGGGACACCGGGGAGCTGTTTTTT	CASSLAGDTGELFF
NA	NA	15	TRBV11-2	TRBJ2-7	TGTGCCAGCAGCTTATCAGGGTCGCTAACCTACGAGCAGTACTTC	CASSLSGSLTYEQYF
TRBD1	NA	16	TRBV30	TRBJ1-6	TGTGCCTGGAAAGGGGGCTCAAGCTCCTATAATTCACCCCTCCACTTT	CAWKGGSSSYNSPLHF
NA	NA	14	TRBV18	TRBJ2-7	TGTGCCAGCTCACCTCCCGGTCCCACCTACGAGCAGTACTTC	CASSPPGPTYEQYF
TRBD1	NA	13	TRBV5-1	TRBJ1-2	TGCGCCAGCAGCACCGGACAGGCCTATGGCTACACCTTC	CASSTGQAYGYTF
TRBD1	NA	17	TRBV9	TRBJ1-2	TGTGCCAGCAGCGTAGAGGGGGACGGGACAGGGAATAATGGCTACACCTTC	CASSVEGDGTGNNGYTF
TRBD1	NA	15	TRBV6-5	TRBJ1-1	TGTGCCAGCAGTTACCCCTCACAGGGGCGCATTGAAGCTTTCTTT	CASSYPSQGRIEAFF
NA	NA	15	TRBV21-1	TRBJ2-5	TGTGCCAGCAGCAAAGCCAGACTAGTTTGTGAGACCCAGTACTTC	CASSKARLVCETQYF